Listed below are T cell receptor beta chains from one sample, sequenced in a study of blood T cell repertoires in COVID-19. TCRdb's copy holds only in-frame clones and misses some; the assay was immunoSEQ multiplex PCR. Among about 80,000 clones listed, roughly 79% were seen once. The sequencing sample was made of peripheral blood. Source of these receptors: a human donor in a cohort sampled during active COVID-19. Both conserved end residues are part of each CDR3. The D gene is left open where the match is weak. Clone size is not always given. Where it is, it says once, few, many or a class for expanded clones.

TRBJ1-1,.,.,TRBV7-2,CASIGGGSPGFTEAFF,TGTGCCAGCATAGGGGGGGGGTCACCGGGATTCACTGAAGCTTTCTTT
TRBJ2-3,.,.,TRBV5-4,CASSKDYPTPDTQYF,TGTGCCAGCAGCAAGGACTACCCCACCCCAGATACGCAGTATTTT
TRBJ1-1,TRBD1,.,TRBV19,CASSLGQLNTEAFF,TGTGCCAGTAGTCTGGGACAGCTGAACACTGAAGCTTTCTTT
TRBJ1-5,.,once,TRBV9,CASSERLIRGRDQPQHF,TGTGCCAGCAGCGAGCGATTGATTCGGGGGAGGGATCAGCCCCAGCATTTT
TRBJ2-3,TRBD2,many,TRBV10-3,CAISGGLAGSGSTDTQYF,TGTGCCATCAGTGGGGGACTAGCGGGGTCCGGGAGCACAGATACGCAGTATTTT
TRBJ2-5,.,few,TRBV6-4,CASSDRAGAETQYF,TGTGCCAGCAGTGACAGGGCGGGGGCTGAGACCCAGTACTTC
TRBJ1-5,.,few,TRBV7-9,CASSLSGNSNQPQHF,TGTGCCAGCAGCCTTTCCGGGAATAGCAATCAGCCCCAGCATTTT
TRBJ1-4,.,.,TRBV5-1,CASSLQGSANEKLFF,TGCGCCAGCAGCTTACAGGGTTCGGCTAATGAAAAACTGTTTTTT
TRBJ1-2,TRBD1,once,TRBV28,CASSLERVDRASYGYTF,TGTGCCAGCAGTTTAGAGAGGGTTGACAGGGCATCGTACGGCTACACCTTC
TRBJ1-1,TRBD1,.,TRBV3-1/TRBV3-2,CARSHGGTGGKDTEAFF,TGTGCCCGCAGCCACGGGGGGACAGGGGGGAAAGACACTGAAGCTTTCTTT
TRBJ2-7,.,.,TRBV9,CASSSRDIGSGEQYF,TGTGCCAGCAGCTCCCGGGACATCGGGTCGGGGGAGCAGTACTTC
TRBJ2-3,TRBD1,.,TRBV24-1,CATSDSGTALDTQYF,TGTGCCACCAGTGATTCCGGGACAGCATTAGATACGCAGTATTTT
TRBJ2-2,.,.,TRBV6-5,CASSPTGSNTGELFF,TGTGCCAGCAGTCCCACAGGTTCGAACACCGGGGAGCTGTTTTTT
TRBJ2-2,TRBD2,.,TRBV27,CASSLLGLAGTGELFF,TGTGCCAGCAGTTTACTAGGACTAGCGGGAACCGGGGAGCTGTTTTTT
TRBJ1-1,.,.,TRBV7-9,CASSLVQANTEAFF,TGTGCCAGCAGCTTAGTCCAGGCTAACACTGAAGCTTTCTTT
TRBJ1-1,.,many,TRBV4-2,CASSQDLGNTEAFF,TGTGCCAGCAGCCAAGATCTAGGGAACACTGAAGCTTTCTTT
TRBJ1-2,.,.,TRBV9,CASSVDPGIYGYTF,TGTGCCAGCAGCGTAGATCCAGGGATTTATGGCTACACCTTC
TRBJ2-1,TRBD2,.,TRBV5-1,CASAQGLAVYNEQFF,TGCGCCAGCGCCCAGGGACTAGCGGTTTACAATGAGCAGTTCTTC
TRBJ2-7,TRBD1,few,TRBV5-4,CASSWGTATSYEQYF,TGTGCCAGCAGCTGGGGGACAGCCACATCCTACGAGCAGTACTTC
TRBJ2-3,TRBD2,.,TRBV4-3,CASSQGGVQQYF,TGCGCCAGCAGCCAGGGAGGGGTTCAACAGTATTTT
TRBJ1-4,.,.,TRBV2,CASSEVPSFVPLQGPPGGKLFF,TGTGCCAGCAGTGAAGTTCCGAGCTTCGTCCCTTTGCAGGGCCCCCCGGGCGGAAAACTGTTTTTT
TRBJ2-1,TRBD2,once,TRBV30,CAWVSGVGSYNEQFF,TGTGCCTGGGTGAGCGGGGTTGGTTCCTACAATGAGCAGTTCTTC
TRBJ2-7,TRBD1,.,TRBV7-6,CASSLGPGQGIHEQYF,TGTGCCAGCAGCTTGGGCCCGGGACAGGGAATCCACGAGCAGTACTTC
TRBJ1-5,.,.,TRBV27,CASSLRSNQPQHF,TGTGCCAGCAGTTTGAGGAGCAATCAGCCCCAGCATTTT
TRBJ2-1,TRBD2,.,TRBV7-9,CASSRSGRAYNEQFF,TGTGCCAGCAGCCGTAGCGGGAGGGCCTACAATGAGCAGTTCTTC
TRBJ1-2,TRBD1,.,TRBV30,CAWREGANGYTF,TGTGCCTGGAGGGAGGGGGCAAATGGCTACACCTTC
TRBJ1-2,TRBD1,.,TRBV5-1,CASSFNRGMATF,TGCGCCAGCAGCTTTAACAGGGGGATGGCCACCTTC
TRBJ1-2,.,.,TRBV7-2,CASSFDISTYGYTF,TGTGCCAGCAGCTTTGACATTTCCACCTATGGCTACACCTTC
TRBJ2-1,.,few,TRBV19,CASTDGMDYNEQFF,TGTGCCAGTACAGACGGGATGGACTACAATGAGCAGTTCTTC
TRBJ2-5,TRBD1,few,TRBV19,CASSPLGPGQGGETQYF,TGTGCCAGTAGTCCTCTGGGACCGGGACAGGGAGGGGAGACCCAGTACTTC
TRBJ2-7,.,.,TRBV5-3,CARSLSRPSFDEQYF,TGTGCCAGAAGCTTGTCCAGGCCCAGCTTCGACGAGCAGTACTTC
TRBJ2-1,.,.,TRBV3-1/TRBV3-2,CASSHIDRYNEQFF,TGTGCCAGCAGCCATATCGACAGATACAATGAGCAGTTCTTC
TRBJ2-5,.,.,TRBV27,CASSWGVGQGETQYF,TGTGCCAGCAGTTGGGGGGTGGGGCAGGGAGAGACCCAGTACTTC
TRBJ2-1,.,few,TRBV4-2,CASSQINEQFF,TGTGCCAGCAGCCAAATAAATGAGCAGTTCTTC
TRBJ1-2,TRBD1,many,TRBV5-6,CASSLTGGSNYGYTF,TGTGCCAGCAGCTTAACAGGGGGTTCTAACTATGGCTACACCTTC
TRBJ2-5,TRBD1,.,TRBV18,CASSPPGTAETQYF,TGTGCCAGCTCACCCCCCGGGACAGCCGAGACCCAGTACTTC
TRBJ1-4,.,once,TRBV27,CASSLSGRAEKLFF,TGTGCCAGCAGTTTATCGGGCAGGGCTGAAAAACTGTTTTTT
TRBJ1-2,TRBD1,.,TRBV5-6,CASSLGVTGGYGYTF,TGTGCCAGCAGCTTGGGTGTGACAGGGGGCTATGGCTACACCTTC
TRBJ2-7,TRBD1,.,TRBV10-3,CAISWTGTGDSYEQYF,TGTGCCATCTCGTGGACCGGGACAGGGGACTCCTACGAGCAGTACTTC
TRBJ2-3,TRBD1,.,TRBV6-5,CASSYWTGMTDTQYF,TGTGCCAGCAGTTACTGGACAGGGATGACAGATACGCAGTATTTT
TRBJ1-2,TRBD1,.,TRBV28,CASSLSKGAGYGYTF,TGTGCCAGCAGTTTAAGCAAGGGGGCTGGGTATGGCTACACCTTC
TRBJ1-2,.,.,TRBV6-5,CASGSPGLAGYTF,TGTGCCAGCGGCTCCCCAGGGCTTGCTGGCTACACCTTC